These 8 T cell receptor beta chains were sequenced from one sample in a study of blood T cell repertoires in COVID-19 (TCRdb year 2020). Library preparation employed the immunoSEQ multiplex PCR assay. TCRdb retrieved this table from immuneACCESS and kept in-frame rearrangements only. Not all clones are present; in checked studies, unresolved V genes account for under half, and no reason is known for the remainder. In this sample the table shows more than 250,000 clones, approximately 90% of which occur a single time. The ten largest clonotypes hold roughly 6% of the sample. The sequencing sample was made of peripheral blood. The receptors were sampled from a woman in her forties or fifties with COVID-19, enrolled during active disease.

The chain combines TRBV5-4 with TRBJ1-2; no reliable D call. V lost 6 bases and J 2 bases, leaving 14 bases between the germline ends. Germline V CDR1 and CDR2: SGHNT, YYREEE (reference sequence). The CDR3 consists of 14 residues. The CDR3 region is CASTREFSNYGYTF. The DNA of the CDR3 is TGTGCCAGCACCCGGGAATTTTCCAACTATGGCTACACCTTC.

This chain joins TRBV7-8 and TRBJ1-2, with 7 nucleotides matching TRBD1. V dropped 5 bases and J dropped 5; count of bases not matched to a gene: 8. In germline, CDR1 is SGHVS, CDR2 FQNEAQ. The CDR3 covers 14 residues. The CDR3 DNA reads as TGTGCCAGCAGCGTACAACAGGGGACGTATGGCTACACCTTC. This codes for CASSVQQGTYGYTF.

The chain has TRBV11-3 and TRBJ2-7; 7 bases are shared with TRBD2. CDR1 is SGHNT and CDR2 is YENEEA in the germline V gene. The J segment lost 2 bases and the V segment lost 0 bases, leaving 10 bases of the junction unmatched. CDR3 size: 17 residues. The CDR3 nucleotides are TGTGCCAGCAGCTTAGATCTCCGGGGGGTGGGGACCTACGAGCAGTACTTC. This sequence encodes CASSLDLRGVGTYEQYF.

The chain couples TRBV7-2 to TRBJ1-1; D might be TRBD1 (5 bases). The V end was cut by 5 bases, the J end by 1 base, with 14 bases between. Germline lookup yields CDR1 SGHTA and CDR2 FQGNSA. The CDR3 runs 15 residues. In DNA form, the CDR3 reads TGTGCCAGCAGCCCAATGGTGACAGCGAACACTGAAGCTTTCTTT. Translated: CASSPMVTANTEAFF.

The chain carries TRBV11-2 and TRBJ2-7, with D possibly being TRBD2 (5 bases). Trimming pared 1 base from V and 7 bases from J, leaving 8 bases between. CDR3 length: 12 amino acids. CDR1 is SGHAT and CDR2 is FQNNGV in the germline V gene. The CDR3 loop reads CASSLAGIEQYF. CDR3 in DNA: TGTGCCAGCAGCTTAGCGGGGATTGAGCAGTACTTC.

The count of this clone is one. The chain has TRBV18 and TRBJ1-1, with D perhaps matching TRBD1 (6 bases). The V and J ends lost 4 bases and 5 bases respectively, with 8 bases between them. Germline CDR1 reads KGHSH; CDR2 reads LQKENI. This CDR3 has 12 residues. The CDR3 reads CASSQQGTEAFF. The CDR3 DNA reads TGTGCCAGCTCACAACAGGGAACTGAAGCTTTCTTT.

The chain employs TRBV30 and TRBJ1-1; D is possibly TRBD1 (5 bases). Germline values: CDR1 GTSNPN, CDR2 SVGIG (reference sequence). This CDR3 region has 14 residues. The V end lost 2 bases, the J end lost 1 base, and 11 bases lay between the germline ends. CDR3 sequence (DNA): TGTGCCTGGAGTCGTGGAGGGGCGAACACTGAAGCTTTCTTT. This translates into CAWSRGGANTEAFF. The full variable domain, rest sourced from reference TRBV30 and TRBJ1-1, is SQTIHQWPATLVQPVGSPLSLECTVEGTSNPNLYWYRQAAGRGLQLLFYSVGIGQISSEVPQNLSASRPQDRQFILSSKKLLLSDSGFYLCAWSRGGANTEAFFGQGTRLTVV.

The chain is built from TRBV4-1 and TRBJ2-5; D might be TRBD1 (5 bases). CDR1 and CDR2 from the germline V gene are MGHRA and YSYEKL. Trimming removed 4 bases at V and 5 bases at J, with 11 bases between. This CDR3 contains 13 residues. The CDR3 sequence: CASSLRESETQYF. In DNA form, the CDR3 reads TGCGCCAGCAGCCTCAGGGAATCGGAGACCCAGTACTTC.